The 16 T cell receptor beta chains given below trace back to one sample, sequenced in a study of beta chain features in type 1 diabetes. As every portion of the isolated RNA was reverse transcribed, the sequencing read expressed TCRB transcripts. Here immunoSEQ multiplex PCR was the method, and the copy in TCRdb shows in-frame clones only, minus some. The sample holds approximately 140,000 clones, roughly 48% seen once. Sequencing was performed on Tregs from blood. The receptors stem from a man aged 18 to 30 in good health.

The V gene is TRBV28, the J gene TRBJ1-4; weak D call: TRBD1 (6 bases). Germline V gives CDR1 MDHEN, CDR2 SYDVKM. V was cut by 6 bases and J by 7 bases, with 12 bases left in between. The CDR3 is 13 amino acids. The CDR3: CASRSPDSEKLFF. In DNA, the CDR3 is TGTGCCAGCAGGTCACCGGACAGTGAAAAACTGTTTTTT.

Concerning this clone itself: One end of the junction does not line up with germline, which may come from a read error. This chain connects TRBV29-1 to TRBJ1-1; 8 nucleotides match TRBD1. The CDR3 is made up of 14 amino acids. Per germline, CDR1 SQVTM and CDR2 ANQGSEA. The CDR3 DNA reads TGCAGCGTTTATGGACAGGGTGCGAACACTGAAACTTTCTTT. It yields the protein CSVYGQGANTETFF.

The rearrangement links TRBV6-1 to TRBJ1-2; 7 bases line up with TRBD1. Germline CDR1 MNHNS, CDR2 SASEGT. This CDR3 is built from 14 residues. V was clipped by 5 bases and J by 9 bases; unmatched bases: 12. CDR3 sequence reads: CASSFRQGAFRYTF. The CDR3 nucleotides read TGTGCCAGCAGTTTTCGACAGGGTGCTTTCCGCTACACCTTC.

The chain couples TRBV6-6 to TRBJ1-2; D uncertain. The CDR3 sequence is 12 residues long. Germline lookup yields CDR1 MNHNY and CDR2 SVGAGI (reference sequence). The V and J ends lost 0 bases and 10 bases respectively, with 9 bases between them. The CDR3 is CASSYSAPSYTF. CDR3 bases: TGTGCCAGCAGTTACTCGGCCCCGTCCTACACCTTC.

V and J are TRBV25-1 and TRBJ1-1; D may be TRBD1 (6 bases). Between the trimmed V and J ends, which lost 6 bases and 0 bases, there was a span of 14 bases. The CDR3 runs to 15 residues. CDR1 and CDR2 from the germline V gene are MGHDK and SYGVNS. DNA for the CDR3: TGTGCCAGCAGCAAGGGTAAGGGGGTGAACACTGAAGCTTTCTTT. Translated: CASSKGKGVNTEAFF.

The chain joins TRBV5-4 to TRBJ1-3; D possibly corresponds to TRBD1 (5 bases). This CDR3 region has 17 residues. V shed 4 bases and J shed 0 bases, with 17 bases lying between them. Per the germline V gene, CDR1 is SGHNT and CDR2 is YYREEE (reference sequence). The DNA for the CDR3 is TGTGCCAGCAGCCCTAAGGGGTCAGGAAGCTCTGGAAACACCATATATTTT. Translated: CASSPKGSGSSGNTIYF.

The V call is TRBV5-1, the J call TRBJ1-1; TRBD1 is a possible D gene (6 bases). V was cut by 4 bases and J by 3 bases, with 13 bases left in between. The CDR3 totals 14 residues. CDR1 and CDR2 (germline): SGHRS, YFSETQ. In nucleotides, the CDR3 is TGCGCCAGCAGCCTGGACAGAGTTTACACTGAAGCTTTCTTT. Its protein product is CASSLDRVYTEAFF. The full variable domain, in which reference TRBV5-1 and TRBJ1-1 provide the parts outside the CDR3, is KAGVTQTPRYLIKTRGQQVTLSCSPISGHRSVSWYQQTPGQGLQFLFEYFSETQRNKGNFPGRFSGRQFSNSRSEMNVSTLELGDSALYLCASSLDRVYTEAFFGQGTRLTVV.

The chain employs TRBV27 and TRBJ1-1; no clear D gene. CDR3 size: 13 residues. Germline CDR1 reads MNHEY; CDR2 reads SMNVEV (reference sequence). Trimming removed 4 bases at V and 3 bases at J, with 9 bases between. The CDR3 loop reads CASSYSADTEAFF. The CDR3 coding sequence is TGTGCCAGCAGTTACTCGGCGGACACTGAAGCTTTCTTT.

The chain couples TRBV7-9 to TRBJ2-7; D gene ambiguous. V lost 2 bases and J lost 3, with 5 bases in between. Germline CDR1 SEHNR, CDR2 FQNEAQ (reference sequence). The CDR3 spans 12 residues. CDR3 protein: CASSLLGYEQYF. In DNA, the CDR3 is TGTGCCAGCAGCTTACTAGGCTACGAGCAGTACTTC.

The rearrangement links TRBV7-9 to TRBJ2-2; TRBD1 aligns across 7 bases. V shed 2 bases and J 1 base; nucleotides not matched to a gene: 1. The CDR3 is 15 residues long. In germline, CDR1 is SEHNR, CDR2 FQNEAQ (reference sequence). The CDR3 region has the DNA TGTGCCAGCAGCTTACAGGGGGTGAACACCGGGGAGCTGTTTTTT. This encodes CASSLQGVNTGELFF.

The rearrangement joins TRBV5-1 to TRBJ2-5; 7 bases are shared with TRBD1. CDR1 is SGHRS, CDR2 YFSETQ, per germline. CDR3 size: 15 residues. With 0 bases clipped from V and 8 bases from J, the junction kept 10 bases outside the gene matches. The CDR3 is CASSLGQGVLRTQYF. In DNA form, the CDR3 reads TGCGCCAGCAGCTTGGGACAGGGAGTTCTTCGAACCCAGTACTTC.

The chain has TRBV19 and TRBJ2-1; TRBD1 aligns across 9 bases. Germline V gene lookup returns CDR1 LNHDA and CDR2 SQIVND (reference sequence). After removal of 1 base from V and 6 bases from J, the junction contained 7 bases not matched to a gene. There are 16 residues in the CDR3. CDR3 loop: CASSIVQGAYGNEQFF. CDR3 coding DNA: TGTGCCAGTAGTATAGTACAGGGGGCTTACGGCAATGAGCAGTTCTTC.

The CDR3 is CASSGLRNTGELFF. CDR3 bases: TGTGCCAGCTCAGGACTCAGGAACACCGGGGAGCTGTTTTTT. This chain links TRBV11-2 with TRBJ2-2; D may be TRBD2 (5 bases). This CDR3 region has 14 residues. Germline loops: CDR1 SGHAT, CDR2 FQNNGV. V lost 8 bases and J 1 base, leaving 11 bases between the germline ends.

V gene TRBV7-9 combines with J gene TRBJ2-4; tentative D call: TRBD2 (6 bases). The CDR3 length is 15 residues. The V gene's germline CDR1 is SEHNR and CDR2 FQNEAQ (reference sequence). Trimming took 2 bases from V and 8 from J, leaving 16 bases between them. CDR3 sequence (DNA): TGTGCCAGCAGCTTATCCTCCGGGGGATGGGACATTCAGTACTTC. Translated: CASSLSSGGWDIQYF.

This sequence joins TRBV7-9 and TRBJ1-1; tentatively, D is TRBD1 (6 bases). Trimming cost V 5 bases and J 1 base, with 11 bases left between them. The CDR3 length is 14 residues. CDR1 is SEHNR and CDR2 is FQNEAQ in the germline V gene (reference sequence). In DNA form, the CDR3 reads TGTGCCAGCAGCGGCAGGGGATGGAACACTGAAGCTTTCTTT. This codes for CASSGRGWNTEAFF.

The chain combines TRBV2 with TRBJ1-5; perhaps TRBD1 as D (6 bases). Between the trimmed V and J ends, which lost 9 bases and 0 bases, there was a span of 12 bases. CDR1 SNHLY and CDR2 FYNNEI come from the germline V gene. The CDR3 length is 14 residues. CDR3 nucleotides: TGTGCCAGTCGACAGGATTATAGCAATCAGCCCCAGCATTTT. It is translated as CASRQDYSNQPQHF.